This entry concerns a single T cell receptor (beta chain). What it binds is unknown. Germline trimming cut 4 bases from V and 0 bases from J; bases unmatched to any gene: 9. CDR1 SGHTA and CDR2 FQGTGA come from the germline V gene. There are 16 residues in the CDR3. These data come from a study of T cell repertoires in cytomegalovirus infection. Study at large: CMV infection and matching HLA type were both indicated by public TCR beta signatures. Findings and limits, study-wide: Cumulated frequencies of public TCR beta families served to identify carriers of CMV plus the relevant HLA. CMV-specific TCR beta clonotypes restricted by HLA-C were the ones dominating the ex vivo response.

TCRdb passed the reads through MiXCR, listing each CDR3 protein once. This sample has 140,000 to 150,000 distinct CDR3 sequences, with about 31% found just once. This rearrangement joins TRBV7-3 to TRBJ2-7, with 7 nucleotides matching TRBD1. Here the sequenced sample was CD8+ T cells from cultured PBMCs, taken from culture after CMV antigen stimulation. The TCR sequence derives from a human donor in good health (CMV status not recorded). Some clones in this sample may be carry-over from other donors' samples. The DNA of the CDR3 is TGTGCCAGCAGCTGGCTCTCAGGGGACAGCTCCTACGAGCAGTACTTC. This sequence encodes CASSWLSGDSSYEQYF.